These 20 T cell receptor beta chains share one sample of origin, sequenced in a study of CD8+CD57+ T cells in acquired aplastic anemia. Patients chosen for sequencing had CD8+CD57+ cells that had expanded, as shown by flow cytometry. The study profiled TCR beta VDJ and CDR3 using genomic DNA as template. TCRdb re-derived calls from the reads in MiXCR, one entry per CDR3 protein. The sample holds about 150,000 distinct CDR3 sequences, 52% seen once. Sequences were obtained from sorted CD4+, CD8+, or CD8+CD57+ T cells (not recorded which) from PBMCs. The receptors were sampled from a human donor with aplastic anemia.

This clonotype was seen a handful of times. CDR3: CSVGQMNTGELFF. CDR3 nucleotide sequence: TGCAGCGTTGGACAGATGAACACCGGGGAGCTGTTTTTT. The chain uses TRBV29-1 and TRBJ2-2, with TRBD1 as a possible D gene (5 bases). V lost 4 bases and J 1 base, leaving 7 bases between the germline ends. Germline V gives CDR1 SQVTM, CDR2 ANQGSEA. The CDR3 contains 13 residues.

Comment on this clonotype: A clone one base away is much larger, so this may be a read error. The conserved final phenylalanine or tryptophan is absent from the CDR3, which likely points to a read error. This rearrangement joins TRBV18 to TRBJ1-6; no reliable D call. Germline V CDR1 and CDR2: KGHSH, LQKENI. This CDR3 is 16 amino acids long. V lost 2 bases and J 0 bases, leaving 8 bases between the germline ends. The CDR3 DNA reads as TGTGCCAGCTCACCAATTAGTAGCTCCTATAATTCACCCCTCCACTCT. Residues: CASSPISSSYNSPLHS.

This clonotype was recorded many times. This rearrangement joins TRBV5-1 to TRBJ1-1, with D tentatively TRBD1 (5 bases). V gave up 2 bases and J gave up 3 bases, with 11 bases separating them. The CDR3 covers 14 residues. Germline V gene lookup returns CDR1 SGHRS and CDR2 YFSETQ. The CDR3 DNA is TGCGCCAGCAGCTTTCCCGGGGGTTACACTGAAGCTTTCTTT. Its translation: CASSFPGGYTEAFF.

In its sample, this clonotype was seen a few times. Since a much larger clone is just one base distant, this may be a read error. The rearrangement links TRBV10-3 to TRBJ1-5; D call uncertain. CDR1 and CDR2 (germline): ENHRY, SYGVKD. The CDR3 spans 12 residues. The CDR3 loop is CAISPLNHPQHF. The CDR3, as DNA: TGTGCCATCAGTCCTCTAAATCATCCCCAGCATTTT.

The chain links TRBV29-1 to TRBJ1-1; TRBD1 matches 10 bases. Trimming cost V 6 bases and J 5 bases; bases outside gene matches: 9. Looked up from germline, CDR1 is SQVTM and CDR2 is ANQGSEA. CDR3 size: 14 residues. CDR3 in DNA: TGCAGCGTGGAACCGGGACAGGGGATTACTGAAGCTTTCTTT. Its translation is CSVEPGQGITEAFF.

There are many counts of this clonotype. The chain uses TRBV7-6 and TRBJ2-7; D is possibly TRBD1 or TRBD2 (5 bases each). CDR3 length: 14 residues. CDR1 SGHVS and CDR2 FNYEAQ come from the germline V gene. V was pared by 1 base and J by 4 bases, with 11 bases between. CDR3 coding DNA: TGTGCCAGCAGCTTAGGTCAGGGAGAATACGAGCAGTACTTC. Translation: CASSLGQGEYEQYF.

A note on this clonotype: This sequence may be a read error, since a much larger clone differs from it by one base. This chain joins TRBV20-1 and TRBJ1-1; D gene uncertain. The germline CDR1 and CDR2 sequences are DFQATT and SNEGSKA (reference sequence). This CDR3 is built from 18 residues. V lost 6 bases and J 4 bases, leaving 30 bases between the germline ends. In nucleotides, the CDR3 is TGCAGTGCAAATCCCGTTCGGACCTCTCCAGGCGGGGTCACTGAAGCTTTCTTT. Amino acids: CSANPVRTSPGGVTEAFF.

The rearrangement links TRBV25-1 to TRBJ2-1; TRBD1 aligns across 8 bases. The CDR3 covers 12 residues. The ends lost 5 bases at V and 12 bases at J; junction bases unmatched: 6. The germline gives CDR1 MGHDK, CDR2 SYGVNS. CDR3 in amino acids: CASSSAGGGQFF. CDR3 sequence (DNA): TGTGCCAGCAGTTCTGCAGGGGGCGGGCAGTTCTTC.

This clonotype was recorded at least ten times. The genes are TRBV4-3 and TRBJ2-7; D not resolved. V lost 0 bases to trimming and J lost 3 bases, with 9 bases between them. From germline, CDR1 is LGHNA and CDR2 YSLEER. The CDR3 sequence is 14 residues long. The CDR3 coding sequence is TGCGCCAGCAGCCAAGATAGGGCCAACTACGAGCAGTACTTC. It yields the protein CASSQDRANYEQYF.

The chain recombines TRBV4-1 with TRBJ1-6; D might be TRBD1 (5 bases). The CDR3 has 16 residues. The germline CDR1 and CDR2 sequences are MGHRA and YSYEKL. With 0 bases removed from V and 8 bases from J, the gap between germline ends came to 14 bases. The CDR3 reads CASSQDWRAGDSPLHF. CDR3 DNA: TGCGCCAGCAGCCAAGATTGGAGGGCGGGGGATTCACCCCTCCACTTT.

As regards this clonotype: This is likely a read error, given that the CDR3 carries no conserved phenylalanine or tryptophan at its end. The DNA is left out, because the CDR3 cannot be placed on it with certainty; the CDR3 is given as TCRdb lists it. The V call is TRBV10-3, the J call TRBJ1-3; the table calls TRBD1, which could not be checked here. Germline V gives CDR1 ENHRY, CDR2 SYGVKD. The CDR3 region is 10 residues in length, termini included. CDR3 loop: CAIRGQGFGT.

This clonotype was observed many times. The chain recombines TRBV3-1 with TRBJ2-5, with a weak D call TRBD2 (7 bases). This CDR3 has 12 residues. V lost 5 bases to trimming and J lost 5 bases, with 9 bases between them. Germline V gene sequence: CDR1 LGHDT, CDR2 YNNKEL (reference sequence). This chain's CDR3 is CASSRGGETQYF. CDR3 sequence (DNA): TGTGCCAGCAGCAGGGGGGGGGAGACCCAGTACTTC.

A single count supports this clonotype. At one boundary the junction diverges from the germline segment, which might be a read error. The gene calls are TRBV6-2 or TRBV6-3 and TRBJ1-2; 11 bases fit TRBD1. CDR1 is MNHEY, CDR2 SVGEGT, per germline. There are 16 residues in the CDR3. CDR3 sequence: CAGSYSRDRGDCGYTF. DNA for the CDR3: TGTGCCGGCAGTTACTCGAGGGACAGGGGGGACTGTGGCTACACCTTC.

This clonotype was counted ten times or more. The V gene is TRBV25-1, the J gene TRBJ2-1; D is unresolved. The CDR3 runs 15 residues. V was shortened by 3 bases and J by 9 bases, with 18 bases between the two germline ends. Per germline, CDR1 MGHDK and CDR2 SYGVNS. CDR3 amino acids: CASSEAARARAEQFF. DNA of the CDR3: TGTGCCAGCAGTGAGGCCGCAAGGGCTAGGGCTGAGCAGTTCTTC. The complete variable domain, with remaining parts taken from reference TRBV25-1 and TRBJ2-1, reads EADIYQTPRYLVIGTGKKITLECSQTMGHDKMYWYQQDPGMELHLIHYSYGVNSTEKGDLSSESTVSRIRTEHFPLTLESARPSHTSQYLCASSEAARARAEQFFGPGTRLTVL.

The chain's CDR3 is CASSYAAGDGYTF. The CDR3 region has the DNA TGTGCCAGCAGTTACGCCGCGGGGGATGGCTACACCTTC. The rearrangement joins TRBV6-4 to TRBJ1-2, with D maybe TRBD1 (5 bases). Per the germline V gene, CDR1 is MRHNA and CDR2 is SNTAGT. This CDR3 is built from 13 residues. V lost 5 bases and J lost 6, with 13 bases in between.

This clonotype was counted at least ten times. This chain uses TRBV6-1 with TRBJ2-7; D not certain. The CDR3 is 13 residues long. With 6 bases removed from V and 3 bases from J, the gap between germline ends came to 12 bases. Germline loops: CDR1 MNHNS, CDR2 SASEGT. CDR3 residues: CASSPLDGYEQYF. CDR3 DNA: TGTGCCAGCAGCCCCCTGGACGGCTACGAGCAGTACTTC.

This clonotype was seen many times. The chain recombines TRBV20-1 with TRBJ1-3, with a tentative D call TRBD1 (5 bases). This CDR3 region has 14 residues. Trimming stripped 3 bases from V and 1 base from J, with 10 bases between. Germline assignment: CDR1 DFQATT and CDR2 SNEGSKA (reference sequence). Here the CDR3 reads CSARGPSSGNTIYF. CDR3 in DNA: TGCAGTGCTAGGGGGCCTTCGTCTGGAAACACCATATATTTT.

This clonotype was detected only a few times. V usage is TRBV20-1 and J usage is TRBJ2-7, with 9 bases aligning to TRBD1. This CDR3 contains 13 residues. Trimming cost V 6 bases and J 2 bases; bases outside gene matches: 5. Germline V gene lookup returns CDR1 DFQATT and CDR2 SNEGSKA (reference sequence). The CDR3: CSARTGATYEQYF. CDR3 in DNA: TGCAGTGCGAGGACAGGGGCGACCTACGAGCAGTACTTC.

In this sample, this clonotype turned up many times. The rearrangement joins TRBV6-6 to TRBJ2-7, with TRBD1 matching over 9 bases. In germline, CDR1 is MNHNY, CDR2 SVGAGI (reference sequence). The V gene end was trimmed by 3 bases and the J gene end by 2 bases; junction bases not matched to a gene: 2. CDR3 length: 14 amino acids. Written as DNA, the CDR3 is TGTGCCAGCAGTTATGGACAGGGGCCCTACGAGCAGTACTTC. Amino acid sequence: CASSYGQGPYEQYF.

Comment on this clonotype: This may stem from a read error, because a much larger clone lies one nucleotide away. The J gene is TRBJ2-3, the V gene TRBV25-1; D is uncertain. Trimming removed 10 bases from V and 4 bases from J, with 6 bases in between. The CDR3 sequence is 10 residues long. The germline gives CDR1 MGHDK, CDR2 SYGVNS. The CDR3 sequence is CATCSDTQYF. As DNA, the CDR3 is TGTGCCACCTGCTCAGATACGCAGTATTTT.